What follows are 3 T cell receptor beta chains derived from one specimen sequenced in a study of blood T cell repertoires in COVID-19. Clones were read by immunoSEQ multiplex PCR, and TCRdb kept only the in-frame ones, dropping some. The sample holds 250,000 to 350,000 clones; roughly 89% are singletons and the top ten take around 3%. Sequencing input: peripheral blood. These receptors came from a woman aged 25-40 years with active or convalescent COVID-19.

The chain recombines TRBV30 with TRBJ1-6; 7 bases agree with TRBD1. V was pared by 4 bases and J by 9 bases, with 21 bases of the junction left unmatched. There are 18 residues in the CDR3. CDR1 is GTSNPN and CDR2 is SVGIG in the germline V gene (reference sequence). CDR3 coding DNA: TGTGCCTGGATGGGGAGAGGGGGCCTCAATAATAGAGGTTCACCCCTCCACTTT. Protein product: CAWMGRGGLNNRGSPLHF. The full variable domain, in which reference TRBV30 and TRBJ1-6 provide the parts outside the CDR3, is SQTIHQWPATLVQPVGSPLSLECTVEGTSNPNLYWYRQAAGRGLQLLFYSVGIGQISSEVPQNLSASRPQDRQFILSSKKLLLSDSGFYLCAWMGRGGLNNRGSPLHFGNGTRLTVT.

Remarks on this clone: The CDR3 does not close with the conserved phenylalanine or tryptophan, likely indicating a read error. No DNA is shown, since the ends of the CDR3 on it are uncertain; the CDR3 is the one TCRdb lists. The chain employs TRBV20-1 and TRBJ1-2; TRBD1, the table's D call, was not compared with the DNA. The CDR3 has 11 amino acids, counting both end residues. CDR1 and CDR2 from the germline V gene are DFQATT and SNEGSKA (reference sequence). This CDR3 is CSARIVGGSLI.

The V and J genes are TRBV29-1 and TRBJ1-2; D gene ambiguous. Germline CDR1 SQVTM, CDR2 ANQGSEA. V gave up 5 bases and J gave up 2 bases, with 12 bases separating them. This CDR3 is built from 13 residues. CDR3 residues: CSVTSQINYGYTF. The CDR3 DNA follows: TGCAGCGTTACCTCACAGATAAACTATGGCTACACCTTC. Together with reference TRBV29-1 and TRBJ1-2, the CDR3 gives the full variable domain: SAVISQKPSRDICQRGTSLTIQCQVDSQVTMMFWYRQQPGQSLTLIATANQGSEATYESGFVIDKFPISRPNLTFSTLTVSNMSPEDSSIYLCSVTSQINYGYTFGSGTRLTVV.